This TCR beta chain was recovered during a study of T cell responses to AZD1222 COVID-19 vaccine. Findings of the study overall: Baseline serology detected seropositivity in only six or seven AZD1222 recipients. A mostly white British donor set with more females was recruited, and clonal diversity was possibly underestimated.

To note about this clone: Its antigen is undetermined.

The table came from immunoSEQ multiplex PCR; TCRdb's copy has only in-frame clones and leaves some out. The data contain around 110,000 clones, about 90% of them singletons. V was cut by 1 base and J by 0 bases, with 7 bases left in between. Per germline, CDR1 SGDLS and CDR2 YYNGEE. The CDR3 consists of 15 residues. This TCR was recovered from an adult in good health. The sample here was peripheral blood, taken on day 0 of AZD1222 vaccination. V gene TRBV9 combines with J gene TRBJ1-4, with unresolved D. The CDR3 spells CASSVSVATNEKLFF. The CDR3 region has the DNA TGTGCCAGCAGCGTATCGGTTGCAACTAATGAAAAACTGTTTTTT. Filled out from reference TRBV9 and TRBJ1-4, the complete variable domain reads DSGVTQTPKHLITATGQRVTLRCSPRSGDLSVYWYQQSLDQGLQFLIQYYNGEERAKGNILERFSAQQFPDLHSELNLSSLELGDSALYFCASSVSVATNEKLFFGSGTQLSVL.